The clone carrying this T cell receptor beta chain was seen once. The record originates from a study of control samples from healthy donors and cancer patients. Method: immunoSEQ multiplex PCR; TCRdb's copy keeps in-frame clones and lacks some. The data contain about 130,000 clones, 80% to 95% of them singletons. Trimming took off 6 bases at V and 3 bases at J, with 2 bases between the two ends. The CDR3 consists of 11 residues. Specimen: blood. The sequence was collected from a man younger than 35 in good health. The chain joins TRBV12-3 or TRBV12-4 to TRBJ2-2; D remains ambiguous. The CDR3 spells CASRDTGELFF. The CDR3 nucleotides are TGTGCCAGCAGAGACACCGGGGAGCTGTTTTTT.